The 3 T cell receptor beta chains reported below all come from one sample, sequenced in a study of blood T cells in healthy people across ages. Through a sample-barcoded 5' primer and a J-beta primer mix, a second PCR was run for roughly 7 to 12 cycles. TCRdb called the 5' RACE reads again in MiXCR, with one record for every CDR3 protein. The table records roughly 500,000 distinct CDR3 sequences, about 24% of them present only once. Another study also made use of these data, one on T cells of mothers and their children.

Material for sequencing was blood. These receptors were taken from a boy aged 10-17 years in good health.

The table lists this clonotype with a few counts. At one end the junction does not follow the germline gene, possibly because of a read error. CDR3 DNA sequence: TGTGCCGGCAGCTTAGCGTCAGGGGGCCGGGACACCGGGGAGCTGTTTTTT. Protein product: CAGSLASGGRDTGELFF. V is TRBV7-2 and J is TRBJ2-2, with 8 nucleotides matching TRBD1. Germline assignment: CDR1 SGHTA and CDR2 FQGNSA. The CDR3 has 17 residues. Filled out from reference TRBV7-2 and TRBJ2-2, the complete variable domain reads GAGVSQSPSNKVTEKGKDVELRCDPISGHTALYWYRQSLGQGLEFLIYFQGNSAPDKSGLPSDRFSAERTGGSVSTLTIQRTQQEDSAVYLCAGSLASGGRDTGELFFGEGSRLTVL.

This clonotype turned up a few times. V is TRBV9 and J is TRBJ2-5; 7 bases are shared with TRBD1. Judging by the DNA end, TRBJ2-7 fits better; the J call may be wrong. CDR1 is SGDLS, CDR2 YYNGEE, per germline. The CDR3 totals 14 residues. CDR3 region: CASSKRQGSYEQYF. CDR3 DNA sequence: TGTGCCAGCAGCAAAAGACAGGGTTCCTACGAGCAGTACTTC.

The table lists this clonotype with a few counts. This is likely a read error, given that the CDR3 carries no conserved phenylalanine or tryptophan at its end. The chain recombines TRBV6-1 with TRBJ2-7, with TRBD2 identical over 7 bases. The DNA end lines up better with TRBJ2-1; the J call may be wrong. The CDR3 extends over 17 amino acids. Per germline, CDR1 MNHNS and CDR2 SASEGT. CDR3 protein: CASSEVLLAGVGNEQFL. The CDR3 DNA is TGTGCCAGCAGTGAAGTCCTGTTGGCGGGAGTGGGTAATGAGCAGTTCCTC.